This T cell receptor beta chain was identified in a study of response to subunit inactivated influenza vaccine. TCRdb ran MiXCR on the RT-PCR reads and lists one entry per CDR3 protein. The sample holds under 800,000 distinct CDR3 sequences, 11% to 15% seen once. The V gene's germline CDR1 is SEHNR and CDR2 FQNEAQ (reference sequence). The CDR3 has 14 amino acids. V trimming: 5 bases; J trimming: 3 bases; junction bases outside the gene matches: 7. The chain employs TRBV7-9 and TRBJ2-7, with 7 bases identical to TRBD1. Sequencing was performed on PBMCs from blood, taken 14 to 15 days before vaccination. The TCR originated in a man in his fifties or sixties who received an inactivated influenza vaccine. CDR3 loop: CASSRNPGGYEQYF. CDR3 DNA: TGTGCCAGCAGCCGGAATCCAGGGGGCTACGAGCAGTACTTC.